These 9 T cell receptor beta chains originate from one sample sequenced in a study of blood T cell repertoires in COVID-19. TCRdb's copy holds only in-frame clones and misses some; the assay was immunoSEQ multiplex PCR. The data show around 360,000 clones, about 89% seen once. The sample consisted of PBMCs or T cells enriched from blood (not recorded which). These receptors originate from a man aged 40-55 years in a cohort exposed to, infected with or recovered from COVID-19 (not recorded which).

The chain couples TRBV2 to TRBJ2-5, with 13 positions matching TRBD2. Germline V gives CDR1 SNHLY, CDR2 FYNNEI. V shed 4 bases and J 5 bases; nucleotides not matched to a gene: 1. The CDR3 covers 14 residues. DNA of the CDR3: TGTGCCAGCAGTGGGACTAGCGGGAGTGAGACCCAGTACTTC. Protein product: CASSGTSGSETQYF.

The chain carries TRBV28 and TRBJ2-1, with 12 positions matching TRBD1. The J segment lost 9 bases and the V segment lost 4 bases, leaving 4 bases of the junction unmatched. This CDR3 comprises 14 residues. Germline CDR1 is MDHEN and CDR2 is SYDVKM. CDR3 in amino acids: CASSSGQGALEQFF. For the CDR3, the DNA is TGTGCCAGCAGTTCGGGACAGGGGGCTCTTGAGCAGTTCTTC.

The V gene is TRBV10-3, the J gene TRBJ1-1; tentative D call: TRBD1 (5 bases). CDR3 length: 13 residues. V was shortened by 6 bases and J by 1 base, with 9 bases between the two germline ends. Looked up from germline, CDR1 is ENHRY and CDR2 is SYGVKD. The CDR3 is CAISGDRNTEAFF. The CDR3 DNA reads TGTGCCATCAGCGGAGACAGGAACACTGAAGCTTTCTTT.

The chain employs TRBV12-1 and TRBJ2-3; the table's D gene call, TRBD2, was not cross checked with the DNA. TRBV12-1 is noted as a pseudogene. The CDR3 has 15 amino acids. As DNA, the CDR3 is TGTGCCAGCAGCTTTGCGCCGGGACTACCAAATACGCAGTATTTT. Translated: CASSFAPGLPNTQYF.

The chain recombines TRBV6-2 or TRBV6-3 with TRBJ2-7; no reliable D call. Between the trimmed V and J ends, which lost 0 bases and 3 bases, there was a span of 12 bases. CDR3 length equals 15 residues. The V gene's germline CDR1 is MNHEY and CDR2 SVGEGT. CDR3 amino acids: CASSYSSGLGYEQYF. The CDR3 nucleotides are TGTGCCAGCAGTTACTCCTCAGGATTGGGCTACGAGCAGTACTTC.

The rearrangement uses TRBV9 and TRBJ2-2, with 12 nucleotides matching TRBD2. The CDR3 extends over 16 amino acids. CDR1 and CDR2 (germline): SGDLS, YYNGEE. Germline trimming cut 3 bases from V and 10 bases from J; bases unmatched to any gene: 10. As DNA, the CDR3 is TGTGCCAGCAGCGGGATTAGACTAGCGGGAGTTTTGGAGCTGTTTTTT. Its protein is CASSGIRLAGVLELFF.

The rearrangement links TRBV5-4 to TRBJ2-3; 15 nucleotides line up with TRBD2. Germline CDR1 SGHNT, CDR2 YYREEE (reference sequence). V was pared by 2 bases and J by 4 bases, with 5 bases of the junction left unmatched. The CDR3 contains 17 residues. The CDR3 region is CASSLRTSGRGADTQYF. Here the CDR3 DNA reads TGTGCCAGCAGCTTACGGACTAGCGGGAGGGGGGCAGATACGCAGTATTTT.

The rearrangement uses TRBV5-1 and TRBJ2-1; 11 nucleotides match TRBD2. The CDR3 sequence is 14 residues long. V was pared by 1 base and J by 7 bases, with 1 base of the junction left unmatched. In germline, CDR1 is SGHRS, CDR2 YFSETQ. In nucleotides, the CDR3 is TGCGCCAGCAGCTTGACTAGCGGGAGAAATGAGCAGTTCTTC. Translated, it gives CASSLTSGRNEQFF.

V is TRBV2 and J is TRBJ1-1, with D uncertain. Trimming removed 5 bases from V and 0 bases from J, with 7 bases in between. This CDR3 is 13 amino acids long. Germline V gene data show CDR1 as SNHLY and CDR2 as FYNNEI. The CDR3 sequence: CASSTDLNTEAFF. The CDR3 DNA follows: TGTGCCAGCAGTACTGACTTGAACACTGAAGCTTTCTTT.